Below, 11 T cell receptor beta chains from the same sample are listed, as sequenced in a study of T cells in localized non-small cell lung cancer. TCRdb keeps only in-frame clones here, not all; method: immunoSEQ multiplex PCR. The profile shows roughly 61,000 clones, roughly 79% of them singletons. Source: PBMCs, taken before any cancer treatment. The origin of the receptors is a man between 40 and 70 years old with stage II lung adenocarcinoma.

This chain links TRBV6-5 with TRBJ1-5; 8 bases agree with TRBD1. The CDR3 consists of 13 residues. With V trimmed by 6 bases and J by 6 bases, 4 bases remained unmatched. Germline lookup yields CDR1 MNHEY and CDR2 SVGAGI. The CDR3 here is CASRQGVAQPQHF. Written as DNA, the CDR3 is TGTGCCAGCAGACAGGGGGTGGCTCAGCCCCAGCATTTT.

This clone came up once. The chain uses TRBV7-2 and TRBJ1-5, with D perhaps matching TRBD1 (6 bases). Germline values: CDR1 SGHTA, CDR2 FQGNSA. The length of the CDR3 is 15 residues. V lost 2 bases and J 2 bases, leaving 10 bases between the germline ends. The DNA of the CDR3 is TGTGCCAGCAGCTTAAAGGACAGTGGCAATCAGCCCCAGCATTTT. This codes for CASSLKDSGNQPQHF.

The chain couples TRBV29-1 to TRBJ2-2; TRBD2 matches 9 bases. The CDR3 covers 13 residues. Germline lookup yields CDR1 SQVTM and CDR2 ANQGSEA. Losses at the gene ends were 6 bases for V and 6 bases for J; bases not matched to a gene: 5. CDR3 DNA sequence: TGCAGCGTAGGGACTAGCTACGCCGGGGAGCTGTTTTTT. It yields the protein CSVGTSYAGELFF.

The CDR3 loop reads CASSRTALTGTSTGELFF. CDR3 nucleotide sequence: TGCGCCAGCAGCCGAACGGCCCTGACAGGGACGAGCACCGGGGAGCTGTTTTTT. V usage is TRBV5-1 and J usage is TRBJ2-2; 7 nucleotides line up with TRBD1. Germline lookup yields CDR1 SGHRS and CDR2 YFSETQ. The V segment lost 4 bases and the J segment 4 bases; nucleotides outside the gene matches: 16. The CDR3 is 18 residues long.

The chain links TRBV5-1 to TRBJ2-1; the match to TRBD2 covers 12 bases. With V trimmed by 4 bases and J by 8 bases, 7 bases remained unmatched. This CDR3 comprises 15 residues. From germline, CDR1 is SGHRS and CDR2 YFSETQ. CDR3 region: CASSLAGGAIDEQFF. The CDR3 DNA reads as TGCGCCAGCAGCCTAGCGGGAGGGGCTATAGATGAGCAGTTCTTC.

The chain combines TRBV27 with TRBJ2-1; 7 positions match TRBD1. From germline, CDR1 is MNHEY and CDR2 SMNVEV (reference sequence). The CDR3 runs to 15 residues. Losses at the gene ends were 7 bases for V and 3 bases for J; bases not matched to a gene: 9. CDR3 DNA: TGTGCCAGCACCCCGGGACAGTGGAGCTACAATGAGCAGTTCTTC. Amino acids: CASTPGQWSYNEQFF.

The CDR3 nucleotides read TGTGCCAGCAGTGAAAGGGTGGGCTACACCTTC. Amino acids: CASSERVGYTF. The rearrangement uses TRBV25-1 and TRBJ1-2, with unresolved D. Germline loops: CDR1 MGHDK, CDR2 SYGVNS. The length of the CDR3 is 11 residues. Trimming cost V 2 bases and J 8 bases, with 6 bases left between them.

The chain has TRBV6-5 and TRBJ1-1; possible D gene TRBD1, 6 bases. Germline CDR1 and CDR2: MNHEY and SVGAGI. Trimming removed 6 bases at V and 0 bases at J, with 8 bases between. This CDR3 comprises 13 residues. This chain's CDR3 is CASRRDMNTEAFF. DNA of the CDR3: TGTGCCAGCAGACGGGACATGAACACTGAAGCTTTCTTT.

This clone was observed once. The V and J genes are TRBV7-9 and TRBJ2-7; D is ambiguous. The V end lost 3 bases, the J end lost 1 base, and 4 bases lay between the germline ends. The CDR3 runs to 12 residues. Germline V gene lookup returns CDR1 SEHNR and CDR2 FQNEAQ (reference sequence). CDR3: CASSFDSYEQYF. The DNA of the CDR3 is TGTGCCAGCAGCTTTGATTCCTACGAGCAGTACTTC.

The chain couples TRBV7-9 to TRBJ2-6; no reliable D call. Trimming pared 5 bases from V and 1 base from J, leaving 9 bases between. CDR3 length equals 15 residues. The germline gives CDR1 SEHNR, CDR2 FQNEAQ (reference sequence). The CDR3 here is CASSRPESGANVLTF. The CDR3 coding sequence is TGTGCCAGCAGCCGTCCCGAGTCTGGGGCCAACGTCCTGACTTTC.

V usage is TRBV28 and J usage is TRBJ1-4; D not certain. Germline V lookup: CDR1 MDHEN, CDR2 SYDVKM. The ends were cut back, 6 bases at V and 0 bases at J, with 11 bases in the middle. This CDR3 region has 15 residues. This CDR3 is CASSPGGATNEKLFF. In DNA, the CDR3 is TGTGCCAGCAGCCCCGGCGGGGCAACTAATGAAAAACTGTTTTTT.